The T cell receptor (beta chain) under discussion was sequenced for a study of blood T cells in healthy people across ages. V dropped 2 bases and J dropped 4; count of bases not matched to a gene: 14. The CDR3 has 19 residues. Germline V lookup: CDR1 PRHDT, CDR2 FYEKMQ (reference sequence). A sample-barcoded 5' primer and a J-beta primer mix were used in a second PCR of roughly 6 to 12 cycles. Every cDNA molecule bore a tag from a template-switch adaptor containing 12 random nucleotides. Using its own MiXCR run on the 5' RACE reads, TCRdb lists one record per CDR3 protein. The sample has roughly 1.9 million distinct CDR3 sequences, 35% to 50% seen once. Total RNA, at least 5 micrograms per sample, was extracted from PBMCs.

The sequencing sample was made of blood. V and J are TRBV13 and TRBJ2-5, with 12 bases identical to TRBD2. The sequence was obtained from a human donor in good health. CDR3 sequence (DNA): TGTGCCAGCAGCTTACGGCGGCTAGCGGGGGGGCGCGATGGAGAGACCCAGTACTTC. Its protein product is CASSLRRLAGGRDGETQYF. The variable domain in full, with the rest retrieved from reference TRBV13 and TRBJ2-5, is AAGVIQSPRHLIKEKRETATLKCYPIPRHDTVYWYQQGPGQDPQFLISFYEKMQSDKGSIPDRFSAQQFSDYHSELNMSSLELGDSALYFCASSLRRLAGGRDGETQYFGPGTRLLVL.